Presented here are 11 T cell receptor beta chains from one specimen sequenced in a study of spatial heterogeneity in lung cancer. Stated time point: blood at routine non-recurrence follow-up after resection. A single record per CDR3 protein comes from TCRdb applying MiXCR to the 5' RACE reads. The sample yields nearly 95,000 distinct CDR3 sequences, just under 20% seen once. The sample in question was PBMCs, obtained at follow-up. Receptor source: a male donor with early-stage non-small cell lung cancer.

The chain carries TRBV20-1 and TRBJ2-3; TRBD1 matches 7 bases. The germline gives CDR1 DFQATT, CDR2 SNEGSKA (reference sequence). The length of the CDR3 is 16 residues. Unmatched junction bases numbered 10, after V lost 0 bases and J lost 4 bases. The CDR3, as DNA: TGCAGTGCTAGAGATCCCCCAGGGGGAACCTCAGATACGCAGTATTTT. Its protein is CSARDPPGGTSDTQYF.

This clonotype has only one observation. This rearrangement joins TRBV6-5 to TRBJ2-1, with 10 positions matching TRBD2. CDR1 MNHEY and CDR2 SVGAGI come from the germline V gene. This CDR3 contains 15 residues. V trimming: 2 bases; J trimming: 8 bases; junction bases outside the gene matches: 6. The CDR3 nucleotides read TGTGCCAGCAGTTACCAGCGGGGGGGCAGGGATGAGCAGTTCTTC. This sequence encodes CASSYQRGGRDEQFF.

The chain links TRBV2 to TRBJ2-3; D ambiguous. The length of the CDR3 is 15 residues. Germline CDR1 reads SNHLY; CDR2 reads FYNNEI. Trimming removed 7 bases from V and 1 base from J, with 15 bases in between. Here the CDR3 DNA reads TGTGCCAGCAAGCTTATGAGAAGCGGCACAGATACGCAGTATTTT. It specifies CASKLMRSGTDTQYF.

The chain employs TRBV30 and TRBJ1-2; TRBD1 matches at 7 bases. Per the germline V gene, CDR1 is GTSNPN and CDR2 is SVGIG (reference sequence). The CDR3 runs 13 residues. Trimming at V came to 2 bases and at J to 11 bases, leaving 11 bases not matched to a gene. The chain's CDR3 is CAWSQDREAGYTF. The DNA for the CDR3 is TGTGCCTGGAGTCAAGACAGGGAGGCGGGATACACCTTC.

This clonotype has only a few counts. The chain links TRBV5-4 to TRBJ2-2; D might be TRBD2 (5 bases). The CDR3 runs to 15 residues. V lost 0 bases and J lost 2, with 8 bases in between. The germline gives CDR1 SGHNT, CDR2 YYREEE (reference sequence). The CDR3 is CASSLGRANTGELFF. The CDR3 DNA is TGTGCCAGCAGCTTGGGGCGGGCAAACACCGGGGAGCTGTTTTTT.

This clonotype appeared once. This chain connects TRBV5-4 to TRBJ2-3, with 11 bases matching TRBD2. Trimming took 4 bases from V and 2 from J; bases not matched to a gene: 15. Germline V CDR1 and CDR2: SGHNT, YYREEE (reference sequence). The CDR3 is made up of 19 amino acids. This chain's CDR3 is CASSHYGTSGASVTDTQYF. The CDR3 coding sequence is TGTGCCAGCAGCCACTACGGGACTAGCGGAGCAAGTGTCACAGATACGCAGTATTTT.

The sample holds a few counts of this clonotype. V usage is TRBV12-3 or TRBV12-4 and J usage is TRBJ2-1; no firm D call. V lost 6 bases and J 0 bases, leaving 6 bases between the germline ends. This CDR3 is built from 13 residues. CDR3 nucleotides: TGTGCCAGCAGCCGTAACTCCTACAATGAGCAGTTCTTC. This codes for CASSRNSYNEQFF.

This chain joins TRBV11-2 and TRBJ1-1, with 7 bases identical to TRBD1. V lost 7 bases, J lost 0 bases, and 11 bases stayed unmatched. Germline CDR1 reads SGHAT; CDR2 reads FQNNGV. CDR3 length: 16 residues. The CDR3 sequence: CASKFRDSLMNTEAFF. DNA for the CDR3: TGTGCCAGCAAATTCCGGGACAGCTTAATGAACACTGAAGCTTTCTTT.

This clonotype was counted between two and nine times. The chain is built from TRBV20-1 and TRBJ1-2; D uncertain. V was shortened by 0 bases and J by 0 bases, with 5 bases between the two germline ends. Germline loops: CDR1 DFQATT, CDR2 SNEGSKA (reference sequence). This CDR3 spans 13 amino acids. CDR3 in DNA: TGCAGTGCTAGAGAGTCAGCTAACTATGGCTACACCTTC. It codes for CSARESANYGYTF.

The gene calls are TRBV29-1 and TRBJ1-1, with D possibly matching TRBD1 (5 bases). CDR1 is SQVTM and CDR2 is ANQGSEA in the germline V gene. The CDR3 is 14 amino acids. V lost 7 bases and J lost 1, with 16 bases in between. The CDR3 reads CSGQSAGWNTEAFF. In nucleotides, the CDR3 is TGCAGCGGGCAGTCCGCAGGGTGGAACACTGAAGCTTTCTTT.

The sample holds many counts of this clonotype. This chain connects TRBV29-1 to TRBJ2-4; D gene ambiguous. The germline CDR1 and CDR2 sequences are SQVTM and ANQGSEA. This CDR3 is built from 11 residues. V was pared by 5 bases and J by 7 bases, with 9 bases between. The CDR3 here is CSVPIGNIQYF. Written as DNA, the CDR3 is TGCAGCGTTCCCATAGGCAACATTCAGTACTTC.